This T cell receptor (beta chain) was retrieved from a study of Ad26.COV2.S vaccination and SARS-CoV-2 variants. Study-wide results and caveats: Vaccinated individuals (as opposed to placebo recipients) had higher spike-specific TCR breadth. Post-vaccination spike-specific CD8+ and CD4+ T cell responses reportedly had substantial breadth. For non-spike TCRs, breadth in vaccine recipients resembled that in placebo recipients.

To note about this clone: Its specificity is not known.

Indicated treatment: approximately 18 received Ad26.COV2.S at low or high dose, single or two shots; several received placebo; per-sample allocation not given. Specimen acquisition occurred on day 63 following the initial vaccine or placebo injection. Participants' vaccine, an Ad26 vector, delivered Wuhan-strain SARS-CoV-2 spike. Measured with immunoSEQ multiplex PCR; TCRdb has only the in-frame clones, and not every one. The table lists about 390,000 clones, about nine tenths of them singletons, with around 1.8% in the top ten. The CDR3 loop spans 12 amino acids. V lost 4 bases to trimming and J lost 5 bases; unmatched junction nucleotides: 2. CDR1 is SGHVS, CDR2 FQNEAQ, per germline.

The source was peripheral blood, collected in a trial of Ad26.COV2.S vaccine versus placebo. This chain uses TRBV7-8 with TRBJ2-7, with 7 nucleotides matching TRBD2. The TCR was taken from a person between 18 and 65 years old who received the Ad26.COV2.S COVID-19 vaccine or a placebo. Here the CDR3 reads CASSWRENEQYF. In nucleotides, the CDR3 is TGTGCCAGCAGCTGGCGGGAGAACGAGCAGTACTTC.